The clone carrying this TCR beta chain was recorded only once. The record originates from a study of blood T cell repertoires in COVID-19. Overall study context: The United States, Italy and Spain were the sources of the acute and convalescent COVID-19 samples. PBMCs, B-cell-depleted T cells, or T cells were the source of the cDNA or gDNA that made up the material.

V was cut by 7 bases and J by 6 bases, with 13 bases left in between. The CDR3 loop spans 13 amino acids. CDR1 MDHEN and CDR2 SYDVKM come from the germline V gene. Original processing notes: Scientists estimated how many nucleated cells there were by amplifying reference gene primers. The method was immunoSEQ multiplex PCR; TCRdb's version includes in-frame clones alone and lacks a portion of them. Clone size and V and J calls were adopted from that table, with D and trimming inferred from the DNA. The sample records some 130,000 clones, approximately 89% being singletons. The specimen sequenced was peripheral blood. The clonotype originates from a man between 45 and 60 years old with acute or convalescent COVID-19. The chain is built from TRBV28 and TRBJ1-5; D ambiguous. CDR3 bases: TGTGCCAGCACTTTCATGTCGGGTCAGCCCCAGCATTTT. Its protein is CASTFMSGQPQHF.